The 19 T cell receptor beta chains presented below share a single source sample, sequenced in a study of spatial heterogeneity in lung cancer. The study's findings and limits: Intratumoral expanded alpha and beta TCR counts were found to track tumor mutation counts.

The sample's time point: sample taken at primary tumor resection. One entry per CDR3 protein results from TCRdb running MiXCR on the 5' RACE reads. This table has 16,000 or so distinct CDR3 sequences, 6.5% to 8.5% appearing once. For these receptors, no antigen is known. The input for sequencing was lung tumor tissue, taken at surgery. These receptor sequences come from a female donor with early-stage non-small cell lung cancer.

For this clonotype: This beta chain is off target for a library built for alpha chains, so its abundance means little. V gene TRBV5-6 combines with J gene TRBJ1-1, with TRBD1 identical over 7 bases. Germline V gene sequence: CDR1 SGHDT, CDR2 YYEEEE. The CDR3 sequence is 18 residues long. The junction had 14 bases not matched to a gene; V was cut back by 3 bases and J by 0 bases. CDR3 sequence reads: CASSSERDPGQMNTEAFF. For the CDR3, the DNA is TGTGCCAGCAGCTCCGAGAGGGATCCGGGACAGATGAACACTGAAGCTTTCTTT.

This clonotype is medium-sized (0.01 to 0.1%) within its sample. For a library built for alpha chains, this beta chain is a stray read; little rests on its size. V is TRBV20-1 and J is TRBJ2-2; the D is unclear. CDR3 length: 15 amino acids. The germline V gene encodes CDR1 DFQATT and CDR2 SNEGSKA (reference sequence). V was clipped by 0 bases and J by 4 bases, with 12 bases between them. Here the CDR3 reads CSARDAANPTGELFF. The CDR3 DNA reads TGCAGTGCTAGAGATGCGGCGAATCCCACCGGGGAGCTGTTTTTT.

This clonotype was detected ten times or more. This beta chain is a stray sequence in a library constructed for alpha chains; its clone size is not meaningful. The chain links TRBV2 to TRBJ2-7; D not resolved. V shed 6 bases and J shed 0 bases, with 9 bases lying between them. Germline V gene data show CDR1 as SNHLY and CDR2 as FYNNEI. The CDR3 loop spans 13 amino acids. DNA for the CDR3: TGTGCCAGCAGCGGCAGCGTCTCCTACGAGCAGTACTTC. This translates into CASSGSVSYEQYF.

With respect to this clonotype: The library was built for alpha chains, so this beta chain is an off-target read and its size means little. CDR3 DNA: TGTGCCAGCAGCCAAGCCCTGACAGTTGCAAGTGGCTACACCTTC. Protein: CASSQALTVASGYTF. The V call is TRBV3-1, the J call TRBJ1-2; maybe TRBD1 (5 bases). Germline loops: CDR1 LGHDT, CDR2 YNNKEL (reference sequence). This CDR3 region has 15 residues. Trimming left V 1 base short and J 7 bases short, with 16 bases between.

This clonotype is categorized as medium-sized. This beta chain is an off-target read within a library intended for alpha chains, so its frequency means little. As DNA, the CDR3 is TGTGCCAGTAGTAAGGTCCAGGGGGTTTACAATGAGCAGTTCTTC. Amino acid sequence: CASSKVQGVYNEQFF. The chain is built from TRBV19 and TRBJ2-1; TRBD1 matches at 7 bases. Per germline, CDR1 LNHDA and CDR2 SQIVND (reference sequence). V was pared by 4 bases and J by 4 bases, with 7 bases of the junction left unmatched. There are 15 residues in the CDR3.

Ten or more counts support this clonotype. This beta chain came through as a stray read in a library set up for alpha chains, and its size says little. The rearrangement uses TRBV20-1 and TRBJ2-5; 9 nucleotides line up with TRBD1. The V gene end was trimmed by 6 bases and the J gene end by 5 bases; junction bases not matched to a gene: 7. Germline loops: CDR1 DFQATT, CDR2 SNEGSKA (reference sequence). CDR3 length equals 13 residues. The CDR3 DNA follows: TGCAGTGCCACGGACAGGGGTGGCGAGACCCAGTACTTC. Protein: CSATDRGGETQYF.

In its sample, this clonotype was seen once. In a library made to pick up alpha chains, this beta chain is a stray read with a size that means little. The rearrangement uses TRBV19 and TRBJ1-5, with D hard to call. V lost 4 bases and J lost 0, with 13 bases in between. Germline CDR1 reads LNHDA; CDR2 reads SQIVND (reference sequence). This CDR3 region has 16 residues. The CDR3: CASSRCQAYSNQPQHF. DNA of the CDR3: TGTGCCAGTAGTAGGTGCCAAGCTTATAGCAATCAGCCCCAGCATTTT. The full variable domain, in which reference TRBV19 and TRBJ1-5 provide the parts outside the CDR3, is DGGITQSPKYLFRKEGQNVTLSCEQNLNHDAMYWYRQDPGQGLRLIYYSQIVNDFQKGDIAEGYSVSREKKESFPLTVTSAQKNPTAFYLCASSRCQAYSNQPQHFGDGTRLSIL.

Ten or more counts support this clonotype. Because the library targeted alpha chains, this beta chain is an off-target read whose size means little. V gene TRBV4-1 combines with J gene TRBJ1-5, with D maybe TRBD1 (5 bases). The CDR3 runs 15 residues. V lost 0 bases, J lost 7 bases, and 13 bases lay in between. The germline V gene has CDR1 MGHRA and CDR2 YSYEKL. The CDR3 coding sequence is TGCGCCAGCAGCCAAGATCGAGGGCCAGGGCAGCCCCAGCATTTT. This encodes CASSQDRGPGQPQHF.

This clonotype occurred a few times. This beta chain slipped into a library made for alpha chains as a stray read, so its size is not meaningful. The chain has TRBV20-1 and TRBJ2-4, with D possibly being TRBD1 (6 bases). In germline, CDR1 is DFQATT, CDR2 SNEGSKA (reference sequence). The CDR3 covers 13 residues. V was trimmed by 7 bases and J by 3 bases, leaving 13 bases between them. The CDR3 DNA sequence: TGCAGTGTCCCGGACAGAGGCAAAAACATTCAGTACTTC. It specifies CSVPDRGKNIQYF.

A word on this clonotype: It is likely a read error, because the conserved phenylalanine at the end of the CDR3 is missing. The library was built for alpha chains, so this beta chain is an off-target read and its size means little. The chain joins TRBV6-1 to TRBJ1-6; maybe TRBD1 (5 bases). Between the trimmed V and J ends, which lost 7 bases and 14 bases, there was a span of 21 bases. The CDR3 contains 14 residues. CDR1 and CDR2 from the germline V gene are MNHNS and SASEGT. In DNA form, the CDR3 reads TGTGCCAGCAACCCGTCGGACAATTGGAATACCCTCCACTTA. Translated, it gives CASNPSDNWNTLHL.

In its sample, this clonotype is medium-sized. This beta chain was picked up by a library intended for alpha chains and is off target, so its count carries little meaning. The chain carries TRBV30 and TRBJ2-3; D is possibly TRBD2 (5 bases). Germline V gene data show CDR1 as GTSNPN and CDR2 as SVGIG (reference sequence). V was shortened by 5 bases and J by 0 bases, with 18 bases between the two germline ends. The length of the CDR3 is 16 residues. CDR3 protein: CAWGRSSRKSTDTQYF. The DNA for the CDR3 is TGTGCCTGGGGACGATCTAGCAGAAAAAGCACAGATACGCAGTATTTT.

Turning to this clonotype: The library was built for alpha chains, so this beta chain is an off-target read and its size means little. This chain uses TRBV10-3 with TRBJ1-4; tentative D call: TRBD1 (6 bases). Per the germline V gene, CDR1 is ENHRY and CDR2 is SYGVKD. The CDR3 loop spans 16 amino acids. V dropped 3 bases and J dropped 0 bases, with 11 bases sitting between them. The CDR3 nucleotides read TGTGCCATCAGTGATGGCAGGGGATCAACTAATGAAAAACTGTTTTTT. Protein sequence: CAISDGRGSTNEKLFF.

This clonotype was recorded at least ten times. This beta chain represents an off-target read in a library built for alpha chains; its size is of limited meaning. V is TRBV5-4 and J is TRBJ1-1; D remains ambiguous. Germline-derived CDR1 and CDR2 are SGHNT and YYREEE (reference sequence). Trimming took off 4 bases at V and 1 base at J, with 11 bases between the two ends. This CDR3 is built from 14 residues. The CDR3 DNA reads TGTGCCAGCAGCGGAACAGTGTCGAACACTGAAGCTTTCTTT. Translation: CASSGTVSNTEAFF.

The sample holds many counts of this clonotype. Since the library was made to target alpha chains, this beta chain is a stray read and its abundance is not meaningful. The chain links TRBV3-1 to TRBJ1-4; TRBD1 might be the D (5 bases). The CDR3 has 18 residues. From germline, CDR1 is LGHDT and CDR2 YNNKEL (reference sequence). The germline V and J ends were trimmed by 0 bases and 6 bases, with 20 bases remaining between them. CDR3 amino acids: CASSQDVGEEGLDEKLFF. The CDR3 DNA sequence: TGTGCCAGCAGCCAAGATGTGGGAGAGGAGGGGTTAGATGAAAAACTGTTTTTT.

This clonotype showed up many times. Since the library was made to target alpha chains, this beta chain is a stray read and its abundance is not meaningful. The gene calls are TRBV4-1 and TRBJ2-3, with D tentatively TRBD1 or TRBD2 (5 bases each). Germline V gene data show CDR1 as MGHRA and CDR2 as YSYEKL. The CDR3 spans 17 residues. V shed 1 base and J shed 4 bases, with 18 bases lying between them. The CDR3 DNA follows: TGCGCCAGCAGCCAAGTACCCCCGGGACGAGGGGCAGATACGCAGTATTTT. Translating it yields CASSQVPPGRGADTQYF.

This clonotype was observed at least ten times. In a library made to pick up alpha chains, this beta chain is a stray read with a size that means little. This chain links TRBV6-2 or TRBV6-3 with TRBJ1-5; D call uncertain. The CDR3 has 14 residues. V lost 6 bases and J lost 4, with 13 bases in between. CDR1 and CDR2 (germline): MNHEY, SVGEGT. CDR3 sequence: CASSPGSVNQPQHF. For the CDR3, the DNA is TGTGCCAGCAGCCCCGGATCGGTGAATCAGCCCCAGCATTTT.

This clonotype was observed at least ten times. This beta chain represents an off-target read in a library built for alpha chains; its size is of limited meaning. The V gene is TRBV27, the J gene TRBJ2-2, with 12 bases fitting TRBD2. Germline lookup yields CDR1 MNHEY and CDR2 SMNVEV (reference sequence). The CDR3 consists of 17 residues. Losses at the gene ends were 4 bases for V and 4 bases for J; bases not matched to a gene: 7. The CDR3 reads CASSSIGLAGTTGELFF. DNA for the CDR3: TGTGCCAGCAGTTCCATCGGACTAGCGGGGACCACCGGGGAGCTGTTTTTT.

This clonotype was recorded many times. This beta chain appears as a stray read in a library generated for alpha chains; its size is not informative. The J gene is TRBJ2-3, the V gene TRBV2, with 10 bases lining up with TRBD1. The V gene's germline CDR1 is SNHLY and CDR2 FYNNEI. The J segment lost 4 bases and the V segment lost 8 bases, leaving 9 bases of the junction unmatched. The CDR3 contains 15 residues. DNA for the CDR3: TGTGCCAGCTTGTGGACAGGGGGGGGCCCAGATACGCAGTATTTT. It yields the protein CASLWTGGGPDTQYF.

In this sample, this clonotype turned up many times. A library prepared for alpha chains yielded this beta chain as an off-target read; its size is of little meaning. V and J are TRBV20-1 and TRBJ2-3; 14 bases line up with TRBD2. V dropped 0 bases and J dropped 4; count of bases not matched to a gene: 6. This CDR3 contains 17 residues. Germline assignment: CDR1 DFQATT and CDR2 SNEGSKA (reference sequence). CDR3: CSARDGRLAGGPDTQYF. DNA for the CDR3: TGCAGTGCTAGAGATGGGAGACTAGCGGGGGGGCCAGATACGCAGTATTTT.